The clone carrying this T cell receptor (beta chain) was seen only once. Its antigen is unidentified. CDR1 and CDR2 (germline): MNHEY, SVGAGI. CDR3 size: 14 residues. Trimming shortened V by 2 bases and J by 2 bases, and 7 bases separated the two germline ends. Using its own MiXCR run on the reads, TCRdb lists one record per CDR3 protein. There are roughly 71,000 distinct CDR3 sequences in the sample; roughly 60% occur only once, and 7.6% lies in the top ten. The graft donor-derived T-allo10 cells reportedly recognize host alloantigens, are anergic, and suppress alloantigen-specifically. This sample stems from a study of type 1 regulatory T cells.

Sample: cultured T cells, either the whole culture or a sorted T cell fraction (not recorded which). Specified subset: Tr1-enriched cell product generated in vitro against host alloantigens. The chain carries TRBV6-5 and TRBJ1-5; D unclear. This TCR was sampled from a human donor in good health. The CDR3 is CASSYDHRNQPQHF. As DNA, the CDR3 is TGTGCCAGCAGTTACGACCATCGCAATCAGCCCCAGCATTTT.